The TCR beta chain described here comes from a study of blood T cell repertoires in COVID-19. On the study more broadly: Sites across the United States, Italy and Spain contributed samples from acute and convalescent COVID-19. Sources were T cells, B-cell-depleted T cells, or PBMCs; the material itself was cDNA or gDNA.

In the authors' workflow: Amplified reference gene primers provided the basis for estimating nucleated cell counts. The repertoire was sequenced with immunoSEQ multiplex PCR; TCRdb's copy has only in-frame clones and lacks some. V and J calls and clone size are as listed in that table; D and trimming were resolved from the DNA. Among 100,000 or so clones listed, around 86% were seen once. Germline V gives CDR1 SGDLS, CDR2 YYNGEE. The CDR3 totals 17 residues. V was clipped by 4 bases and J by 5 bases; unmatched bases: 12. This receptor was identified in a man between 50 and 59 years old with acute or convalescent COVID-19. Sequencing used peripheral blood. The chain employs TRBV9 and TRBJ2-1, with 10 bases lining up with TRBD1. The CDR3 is CASSLRAGTGADNEQFF. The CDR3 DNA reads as TGTGCCAGCAGCCTACGGGCCGGGACAGGGGCCGACAATGAGCAGTTCTTC.